This TCR beta chain was found in a study of blood T cell repertoires in COVID-19. Study-level background: T cells, B-cell-depleted T cells, or PBMCs supplied cDNA or gDNA.

Measured with immunoSEQ multiplex PCR; TCRdb has only the in-frame clones, and not every one. This table has some 200,000 clones, roughly 88% appearing once. The V end lost 3 bases, the J end lost 4 bases, and 16 bases lay between the germline ends. The germline CDR1 and CDR2 sequences are PRHDT and FYEKMQ (reference sequence). This CDR3 comprises 17 residues. The chain is built from TRBV13 and TRBJ2-6; TRBD2 is a possible D gene (5 bases). The sequencing sample was made of peripheral blood. The receptor comes from a man younger than 35 with active or convalescent COVID-19. The CDR3 nucleotides are TGTGCCAGCAGCTTTAGTGGCCACCGGGGAGGGGCCAACGTCCTGACTTTC. It is translated as CASSFSGHRGGANVLTF.